This TCR beta chain was retrieved from a study of CD8 T cells in ankylosing spondylitis. TCRdb reprocessed the 5' RACE reads with MiXCR, giving one entry per CDR3 protein. This sample yields roughly 230,000 distinct CDR3 sequences, of which about 11% are seen a single time; 2.6% belongs to the top ten. V gave up 3 bases and J gave up 4 bases, with 10 bases separating them. The germline V gene has CDR1 GTSNPN and CDR2 SVGIG (reference sequence). The CDR3 is 13 amino acids. Study-level results: What appeared characteristic of ankylosing spondylitis blood was a TCR beta motif of eight highly homologous variants.

This clonotype was detected only a few times. Its antigen remains unknown. This chain joins TRBV30 and TRBJ1-3, with no clear D. The source material was blood, either unsorted or a sorted T cell fraction (not recorded which). The sequence was collected from a male donor with ankylosing spondylitis or in good health (not recorded which). For the CDR3, the DNA is TGTGCCTGGAGGCAAAATCGGGGAAACACCATATATTTT. This encodes CAWRQNRGNTIYF.